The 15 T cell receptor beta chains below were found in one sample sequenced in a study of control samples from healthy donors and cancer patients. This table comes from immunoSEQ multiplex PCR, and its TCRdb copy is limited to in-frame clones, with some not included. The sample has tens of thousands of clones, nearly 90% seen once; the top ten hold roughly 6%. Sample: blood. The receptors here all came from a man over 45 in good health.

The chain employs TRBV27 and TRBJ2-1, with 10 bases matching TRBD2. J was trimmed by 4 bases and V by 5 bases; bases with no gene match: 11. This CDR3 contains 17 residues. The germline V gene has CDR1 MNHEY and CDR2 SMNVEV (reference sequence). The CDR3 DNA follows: TGTGCCAGCAGTGCCAATACTCTAGCGGGGGCTTACAATGAGCAGTTCTTC. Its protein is CASSANTLAGAYNEQFF.

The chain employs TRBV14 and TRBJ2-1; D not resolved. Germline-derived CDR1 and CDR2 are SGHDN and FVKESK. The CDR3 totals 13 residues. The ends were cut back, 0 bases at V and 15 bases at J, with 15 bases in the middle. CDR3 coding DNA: TGTGCCAGCAGCCAAGATAAAGGTACCCGGCCGTTCTTC. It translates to CASSQDKGTRPFF.

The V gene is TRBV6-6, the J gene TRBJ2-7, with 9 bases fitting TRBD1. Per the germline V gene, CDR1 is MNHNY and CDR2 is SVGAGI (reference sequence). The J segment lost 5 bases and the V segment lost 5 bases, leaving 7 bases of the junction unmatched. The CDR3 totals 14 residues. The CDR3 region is CASSTAGQGHEQYF. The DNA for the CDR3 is TGTGCCAGCAGTACCGCGGGACAGGGACACGAGCAGTACTTC.

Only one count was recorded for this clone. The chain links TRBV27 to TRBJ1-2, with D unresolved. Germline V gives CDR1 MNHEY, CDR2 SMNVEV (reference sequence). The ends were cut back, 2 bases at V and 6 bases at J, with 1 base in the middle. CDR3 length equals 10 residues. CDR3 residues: CASSLNGYTF. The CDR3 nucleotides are TGTGCCAGCAGTTTAAATGGCTACACCTTC.

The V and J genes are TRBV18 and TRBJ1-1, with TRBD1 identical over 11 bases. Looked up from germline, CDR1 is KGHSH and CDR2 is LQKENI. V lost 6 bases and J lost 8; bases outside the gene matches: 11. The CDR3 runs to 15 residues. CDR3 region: CASSLPGQGVWEAFF. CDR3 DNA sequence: TGTGCCAGCTCCCTGCCGGGACAGGGGGTTTGGGAAGCTTTCTTT.

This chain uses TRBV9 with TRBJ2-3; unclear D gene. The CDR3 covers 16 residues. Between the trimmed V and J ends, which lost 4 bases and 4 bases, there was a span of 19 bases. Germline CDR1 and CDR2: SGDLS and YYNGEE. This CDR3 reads CASSPYPGREADTQYF. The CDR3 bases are TGTGCCAGCAGCCCCTACCCCGGGCGCGAGGCAGATACGCAGTATTTT.

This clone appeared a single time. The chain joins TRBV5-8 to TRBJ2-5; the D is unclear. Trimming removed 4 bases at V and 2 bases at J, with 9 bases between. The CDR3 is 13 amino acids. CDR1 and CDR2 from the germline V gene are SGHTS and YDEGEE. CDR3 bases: TGTGCCAGCAGCAATACAGATCAAGAGACCCAGTACTTC. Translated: CASSNTDQETQYF.

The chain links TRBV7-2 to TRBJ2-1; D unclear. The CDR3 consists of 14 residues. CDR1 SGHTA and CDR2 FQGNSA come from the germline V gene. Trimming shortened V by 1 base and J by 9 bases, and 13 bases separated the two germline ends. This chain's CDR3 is CASSLDPRVREQFF. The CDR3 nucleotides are TGTGCCAGCAGCTTAGATCCTAGGGTCCGTGAGCAGTTCTTC.

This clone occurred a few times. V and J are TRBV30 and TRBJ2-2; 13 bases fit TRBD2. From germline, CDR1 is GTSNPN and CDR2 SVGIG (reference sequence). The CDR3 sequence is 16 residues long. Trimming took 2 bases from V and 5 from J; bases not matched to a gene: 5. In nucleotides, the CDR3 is TGTGCCTGGAGTCGGGGACTAGCGGGGTGGACCGGGGAGCTGTTTTTT. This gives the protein CAWSRGLAGWTGELFF.

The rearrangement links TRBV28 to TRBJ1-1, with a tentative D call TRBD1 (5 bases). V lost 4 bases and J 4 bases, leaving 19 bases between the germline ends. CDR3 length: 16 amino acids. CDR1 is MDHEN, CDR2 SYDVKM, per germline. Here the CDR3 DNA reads TGTGCCAGCAGTTCGGGACTGACCCTTCGGGTCACTGAAGCTTTCTTT. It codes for CASSSGLTLRVTEAFF.

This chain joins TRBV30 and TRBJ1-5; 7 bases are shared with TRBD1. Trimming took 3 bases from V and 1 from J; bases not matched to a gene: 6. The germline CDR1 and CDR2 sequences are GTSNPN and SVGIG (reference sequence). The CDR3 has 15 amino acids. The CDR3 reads CAWSHRGRSNQPQHF. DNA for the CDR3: TGTGCCTGGAGCCACAGGGGTCGGAGCAATCAGCCCCAGCATTTT.

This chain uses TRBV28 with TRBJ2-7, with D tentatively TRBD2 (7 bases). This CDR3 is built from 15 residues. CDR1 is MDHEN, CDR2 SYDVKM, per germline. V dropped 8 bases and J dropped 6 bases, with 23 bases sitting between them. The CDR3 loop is CASQIGGAGLGEQYF. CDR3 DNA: TGTGCCAGCCAAATAGGGGGGGCGGGGTTGGGCGAGCAGTACTTC.

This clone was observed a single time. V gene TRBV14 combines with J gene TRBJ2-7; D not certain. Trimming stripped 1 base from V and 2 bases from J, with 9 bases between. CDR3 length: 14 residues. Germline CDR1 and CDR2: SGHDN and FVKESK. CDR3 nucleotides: TGTGCCAGCAGCCAAGGTATCGTCGCCTACGAGCAGTACTTC. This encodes CASSQGIVAYEQYF. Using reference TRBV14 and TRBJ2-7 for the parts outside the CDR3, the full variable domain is EAGVTQFPSHSVIEKGQTVTLRCDPISGHDNLYWYRRVMGKEIKFLLHFVKESKQDESGMPNNRFLAERTGGTYSTLKVQPAELEDSGVYFCASSQGIVAYEQYFGPGTRLTVT.

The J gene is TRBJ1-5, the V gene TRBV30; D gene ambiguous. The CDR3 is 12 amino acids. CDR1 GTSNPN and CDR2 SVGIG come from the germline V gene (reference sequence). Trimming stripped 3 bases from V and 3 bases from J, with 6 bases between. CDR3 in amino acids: CAWRHLNQPQHF. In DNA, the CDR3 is TGTGCCTGGAGACATCTCAATCAGCCCCAGCATTTT. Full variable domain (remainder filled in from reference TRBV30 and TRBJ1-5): SQTIHQWPATLVQPVGSPLSLECTVEGTSNPNLYWYRQAAGRGLQLLFYSVGIGQISSEVPQNLSASRPQDRQFILSSKKLLLSDSGFYLCAWRHLNQPQHFGDGTRLSIL.

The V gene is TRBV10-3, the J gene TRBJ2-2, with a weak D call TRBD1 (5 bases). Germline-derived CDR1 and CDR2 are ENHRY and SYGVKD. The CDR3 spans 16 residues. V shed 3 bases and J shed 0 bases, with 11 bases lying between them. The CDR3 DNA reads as TGTGCCATCAGTGACCCGACAGACGCGAACACCGGGGAGCTGTTTTTT. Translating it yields CAISDPTDANTGELFF.